Sequencing of this T cell receptor (beta chain) was carried out in a study of cytomegalovirus exposure and HLA in healthy donors. The overall study: Unique TCR beta sequences numbering 120 million or so came from approximately 180 million T cells in an earlier analysis. Study findings and constraints: A later analysis showed HLA-associated TCR beta chains outstripping equally common others in clonal expansion. Investigators reported approximately 150 TCR beta chains as tied to cytomegalovirus. Rare TCR sequences dominated, though some public TCRs recurred in many donors.

This clone was recorded at least ten times. Its antigen is not known. This PCR relied on a set of 60 Vbeta primers and 13 Jbeta primers. TCRdb's copy holds only in-frame clones and misses some; the assay was immunoSEQ multiplex PCR. The repertoire includes about 140,000 clones, roughly 80% of them detected once, and 0.95% to 1.5% sits in the top ten. CDR1 and CDR2 (germline): GTSNPN, SVGIG (reference sequence). Trimming left V 1 base short and J 7 bases short, with 11 bases between. The CDR3 totals 13 residues. Material: PBMCs. This sequence originates from a female donor in good health and CMV-seronegative. V gene TRBV30 combines with J gene TRBJ1-5; D remains unclear. CDR3 sequence (DNA): TGTGCCTGGAGTGCGACGGGAAACCAGCCCCAGCATTTT. This sequence encodes CAWSATGNQPQHF.